This T cell receptor beta chain is from a study of T cell responses to AZD1222 COVID-19 vaccine. Study-level points and caveats: Clonal diversity was possibly underestimated, and white British individuals and females predominated among donors. The study reported that nearly half of spike-specific TCRs target unmutated variant regions. Dominant at 160-218 and 743-854, vaccine-associated CD4 TCRs also spanned spike. Receipt of two AZD1222 doses was followed by a rise in Spike-specific TCR breadth and depth.

Data came from immunoSEQ multiplex PCR; TCRdb stores just in-frame clones and leaves some out. The top ten clones hold approximately 5.3% of a sample with roughly 150,000 clones, under 95% of them seen once. Comment on this clone: The target antigen is unknown.

CDR1 is KGHDR and CDR2 is SFDVKD in the germline V gene. J was trimmed by 7 bases and V by 4 bases; bases with no gene match: 7. The CDR3 extends over 14 amino acids. The gene calls are TRBV24-1 and TRBJ2-7, with 9 bases that match TRBD1. This TCR was sampled from an adult in good health. The sequences come from peripheral blood, collected on day 0 of AZD1222 vaccination. The chain's CDR3 is CATSDSGQGGEQYF. The CDR3 DNA is TGTGCCACCAGTGACTCGGGACAGGGCGGTGAGCAGTACTTC.